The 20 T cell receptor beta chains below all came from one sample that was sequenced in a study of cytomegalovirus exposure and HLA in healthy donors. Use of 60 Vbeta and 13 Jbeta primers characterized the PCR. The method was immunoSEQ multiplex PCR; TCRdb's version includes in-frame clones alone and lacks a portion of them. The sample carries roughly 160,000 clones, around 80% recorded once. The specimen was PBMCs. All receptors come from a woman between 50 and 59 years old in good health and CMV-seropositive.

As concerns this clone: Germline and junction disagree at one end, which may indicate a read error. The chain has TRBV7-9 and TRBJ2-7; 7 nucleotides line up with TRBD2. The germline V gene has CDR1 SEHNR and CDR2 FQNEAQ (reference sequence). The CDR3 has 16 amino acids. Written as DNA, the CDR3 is TGTTCCAGCAGCCGCGATCGGGGCGGGAGCTCCTACGAGCAGTACTTC. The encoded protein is CSSSRDRGGSSYEQYF.

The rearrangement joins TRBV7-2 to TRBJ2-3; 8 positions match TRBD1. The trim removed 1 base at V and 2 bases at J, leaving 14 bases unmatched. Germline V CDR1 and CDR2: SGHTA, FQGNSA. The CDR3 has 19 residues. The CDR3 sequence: CASSLVGDRISRNTDTQYF. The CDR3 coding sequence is TGTGCCAGCAGCTTAGTCGGGGACAGGATCTCTCGAAACACAGATACGCAGTATTTT.

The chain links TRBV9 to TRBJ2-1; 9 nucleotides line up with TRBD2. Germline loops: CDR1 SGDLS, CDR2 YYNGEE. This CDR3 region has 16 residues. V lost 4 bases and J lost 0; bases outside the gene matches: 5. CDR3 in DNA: TGTGCCAGCAGCTCGGGACTAGCCCCCTCCTACAATGAGCAGTTCTTC. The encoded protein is CASSSGLAPSYNEQFF. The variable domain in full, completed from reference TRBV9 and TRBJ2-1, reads DSGVTQTPKHLITATGQRVTLRCSPRSGDLSVYWYQQSLDQGLQFLIQYYNGEERAKGNILERFSAQQFPDLHSELNLSSLELGDSALYFCASSSGLAPSYNEQFFGPGTRLTVL.

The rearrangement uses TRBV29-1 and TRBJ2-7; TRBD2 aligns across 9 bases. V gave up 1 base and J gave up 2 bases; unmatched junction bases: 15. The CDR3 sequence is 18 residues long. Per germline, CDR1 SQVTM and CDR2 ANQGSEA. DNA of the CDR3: TGCAGCGTTGAAGCCCCCCGGAGGATGGCTAGCGGGGCCTACGAGCAGTACTTC. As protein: CSVEAPRRMASGAYEQYF.

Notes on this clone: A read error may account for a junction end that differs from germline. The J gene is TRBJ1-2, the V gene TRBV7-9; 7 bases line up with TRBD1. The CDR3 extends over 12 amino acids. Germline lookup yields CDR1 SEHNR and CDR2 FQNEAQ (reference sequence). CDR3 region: CSSSLLGHSGGF. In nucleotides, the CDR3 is TGTTCCAGCAGCCTACTAGGTCACTCAGGGGGTTTC.

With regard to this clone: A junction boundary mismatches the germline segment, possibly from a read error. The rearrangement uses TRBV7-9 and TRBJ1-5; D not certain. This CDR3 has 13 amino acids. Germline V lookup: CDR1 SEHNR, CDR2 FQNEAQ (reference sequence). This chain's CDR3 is CSSSYNSNQPQHF. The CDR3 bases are TGTTCCAGCAGCTATAATAGCAATCAGCCCCAGCATTTT.

The CDR3 sequence is CASSLADSGNTIYF. The CDR3 DNA follows: TGTGCCAGCAGTTTAGCGGACTCTGGAAACACCATATATTTT. V gene TRBV28 combines with J gene TRBJ1-3; D uncertain. The V end was cut by 2 bases, the J end by 0 bases, with 5 bases between. CDR3 length equals 14 residues. The germline V gene encodes CDR1 MDHEN and CDR2 SYDVKM.

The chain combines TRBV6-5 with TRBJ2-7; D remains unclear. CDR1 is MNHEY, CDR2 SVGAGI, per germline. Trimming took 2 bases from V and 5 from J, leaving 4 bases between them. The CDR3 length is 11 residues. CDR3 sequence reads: CASSYEDEQYF. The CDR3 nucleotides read TGTGCCAGCAGTTACGAGGACGAGCAGTACTTC.

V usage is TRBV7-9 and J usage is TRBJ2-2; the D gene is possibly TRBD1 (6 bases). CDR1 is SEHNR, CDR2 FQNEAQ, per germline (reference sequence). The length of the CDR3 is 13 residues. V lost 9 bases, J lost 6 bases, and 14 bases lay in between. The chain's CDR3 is CASDQGHAGELFF. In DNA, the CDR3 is TGTGCCAGTGACCAGGGACACGCCGGGGAGCTGTTTTTT.

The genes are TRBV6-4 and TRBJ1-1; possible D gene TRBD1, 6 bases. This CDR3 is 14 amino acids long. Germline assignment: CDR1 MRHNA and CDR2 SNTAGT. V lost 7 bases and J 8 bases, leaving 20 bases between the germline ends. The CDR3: CASTRVAGGTEAFF. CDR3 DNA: TGTGCCAGCACCCGGGTCGCGGGGGGCACGGAAGCTTTCTTT.

CDR3 region: CASSLDGGTRSYNEQFF. In DNA form, the CDR3 reads TGTGCCAGCAGCTTAGATGGTGGGACTCGCTCCTACAATGAGCAGTTCTTC. This sequence joins TRBV11-3 and TRBJ2-1; possible D gene TRBD2, 6 bases. CDR3 size: 17 residues. V was pared by 0 bases and J by 0 bases, with 12 bases between. Germline assignment: CDR1 SGHNT and CDR2 YENEEA.

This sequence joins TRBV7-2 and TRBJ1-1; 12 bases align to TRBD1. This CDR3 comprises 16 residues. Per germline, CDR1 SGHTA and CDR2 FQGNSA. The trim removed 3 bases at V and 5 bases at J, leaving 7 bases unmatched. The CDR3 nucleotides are TGTGCCAGCAGCTTGGGGGGACAGGGGGCTAGAACTGAAGCTTTCTTT. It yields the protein CASSLGGQGARTEAFF.

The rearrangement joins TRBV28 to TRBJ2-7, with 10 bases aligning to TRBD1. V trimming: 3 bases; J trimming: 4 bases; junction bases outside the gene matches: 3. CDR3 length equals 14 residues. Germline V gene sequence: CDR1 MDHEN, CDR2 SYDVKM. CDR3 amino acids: CASSLWDRGYEQYF. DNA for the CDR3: TGTGCCAGCAGTTTGTGGGACAGGGGTTACGAGCAGTACTTC.

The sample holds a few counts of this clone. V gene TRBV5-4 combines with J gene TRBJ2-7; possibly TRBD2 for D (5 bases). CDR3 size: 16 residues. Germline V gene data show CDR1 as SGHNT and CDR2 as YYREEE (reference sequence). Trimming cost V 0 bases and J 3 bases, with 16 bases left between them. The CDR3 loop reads CASSLGAGLGYYEQYF. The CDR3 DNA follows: TGTGCCAGCAGCTTGGGGGCCGGACTGGGTTACTACGAGCAGTACTTC.

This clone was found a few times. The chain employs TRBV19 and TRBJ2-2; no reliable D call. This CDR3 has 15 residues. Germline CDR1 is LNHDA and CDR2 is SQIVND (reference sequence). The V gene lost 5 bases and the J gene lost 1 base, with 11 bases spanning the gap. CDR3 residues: CASSLSSQNTGELFF. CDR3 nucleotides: TGTGCCAGTAGTCTGAGTAGTCAGAACACCGGGGAGCTGTTTTTT.

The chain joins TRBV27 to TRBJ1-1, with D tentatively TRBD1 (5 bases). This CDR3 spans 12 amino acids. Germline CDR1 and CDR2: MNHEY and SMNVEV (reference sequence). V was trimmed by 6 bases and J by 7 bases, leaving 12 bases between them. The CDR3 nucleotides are TGTGCCAGCAGCTCGACAGCTAATGAAGCTTTCTTT. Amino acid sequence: CASSSTANEAFF.

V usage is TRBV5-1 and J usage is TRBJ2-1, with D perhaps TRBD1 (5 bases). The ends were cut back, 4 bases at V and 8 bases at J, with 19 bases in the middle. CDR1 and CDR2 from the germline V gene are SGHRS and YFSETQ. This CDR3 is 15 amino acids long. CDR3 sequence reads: CASSPSLGAVYEQFF. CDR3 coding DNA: TGCGCCAGCAGCCCGTCGCTTGGGGCAGTCTATGAGCAGTTCTTC.

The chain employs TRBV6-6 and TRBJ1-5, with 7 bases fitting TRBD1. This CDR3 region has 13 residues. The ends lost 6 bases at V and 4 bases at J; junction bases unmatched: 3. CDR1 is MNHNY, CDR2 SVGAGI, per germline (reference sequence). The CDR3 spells CASSSGGNQPQHF. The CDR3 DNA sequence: TGTGCCAGCAGCTCAGGGGGAAATCAGCCCCAGCATTTT.

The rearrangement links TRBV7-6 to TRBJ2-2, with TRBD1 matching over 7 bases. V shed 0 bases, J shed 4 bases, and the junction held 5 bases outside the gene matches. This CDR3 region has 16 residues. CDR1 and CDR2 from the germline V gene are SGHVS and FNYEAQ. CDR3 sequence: CASSLASQGSTGELFF. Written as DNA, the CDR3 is TGTGCCAGCAGCTTAGCCTCACAGGGGTCCACCGGGGAGCTGTTTTTT. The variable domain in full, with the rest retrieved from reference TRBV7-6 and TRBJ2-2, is GAGVSQSPRYKVTKRGQDVALRCDPISGHVSLYWYRQALGQGPEFLTYFNYEAQQDKSGLPNDRFSAERPEGSISTLTIQRTEQRDSAMYRCASSLASQGSTGELFFGEGSRLTVL.

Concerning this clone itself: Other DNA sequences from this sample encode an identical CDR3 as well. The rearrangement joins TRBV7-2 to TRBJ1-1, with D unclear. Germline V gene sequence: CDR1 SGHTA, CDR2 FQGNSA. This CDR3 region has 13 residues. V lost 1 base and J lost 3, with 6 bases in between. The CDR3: CASSLGAHTEAFF. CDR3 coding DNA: TGTGCCAGCAGCTTAGGGGCGCACACTGAAGCTTTCTTT.